Listed below are T cell receptor beta chains from one sample, sequenced in a study of blood T cells in healthy people across ages. TCRdb passed the 5' RACE reads through MiXCR, listing each CDR3 protein once. Of more than 1 million distinct CDR3 sequences in the sample, 40% to 50% were seen once. Material for sequencing was blood. These receptors were obtained from a woman in her sixties or seventies in good health. Each CDR3 is given with its conserved first and last residue. The D gene is left open where the match is weak. Size is omitted from some rows. Given values are once, few, many or a class for expanded clones.

V gene	D gene	clone size	J gene	CDR3 protein	CDR3 DNA
TRBV5-1	TRBD1	NA	TRBJ2-1	CASSSRDRAYNEQFF	TGCGCCAGCAGCTCGCGGGACAGGGCTTACAATGAGCAGTTCTTC
TRBV7-9	TRBD2	NA	TRBJ2-5	CASRSTSGMGEQYF	TGTGCCAGCAGGTCGACTAGCGGGATGGGTGAGCAGTACTTC
TRBV7-2	NA	NA	TRBJ2-5	CASSLAQTRLTYEQDF	TGTGCCAGCAGCTTAGCGCAAACGAGACTGACCTACGAGCAGGACTTC
TRBV7-2	TRBD2	NA	TRBJ2-1	CASSPPSWRAGGPSNEQFF	TGTGCCAGCAGCCCCCCCTCGTGGCGGGCGGGAGGGCCCTCCAATGAGCAGTTCTTC
TRBV11-2	TRBD2	few	TRBJ2-5	CASSLRTFSGSPRETQYF	TGTGCCAGCAGCTTACGGACATTTAGCGGGAGCCCCAGGGAGACCCAGTACTTC
TRBV7-2	NA	few	TRBJ2-1	CASSLEASDHNEQFF	TGTGCCAGCAGCTTAGAGGCTAGCGATCACAATGAGCAGTTCTTC
TRBV6-2/TRBV6-3	TRBD1	few	TRBJ2-1	CASSQPTGPGEQFF	TGTGCCAGCAGTCAACCGACAGGGCCTGGTGAGCAGTTCTTC
TRBV20-1	NA	NA	TRBJ2-1	CSALDGYNEQFF	TGCAGTGCTTTAGACGGTTACAATGAGCAGTTCTTC
TRBV7-9	TRBD1	once	TRBJ2-2	CASSMGTGWTGELFF	TGTGCCAGCAGCATGGGGACAGGGTGGACCGGGGAGCTGTTTTTT
TRBV29-1	NA	few	TRBJ2-3	CSVEVVSNTQYF	TGCAGCGTTGAAGTGGTCTCCAATACGCAGTATTTT
TRBV7-9	NA	NA	TRBJ1-2	CASSLVGGPGLHYGYTF	TGTGCCAGCAGCTTAGTAGGGGGGCCGGGGCTACACTATGGCTACACCTTC
TRBV4-2	NA	NA	TRBJ2-3	CASSPRREVPRTDTQYF	TGTGCCAGCAGCCCGCGTAGAGAGGTGCCCCGCACAGATACGCAGTATTTT
TRBV7-8	TRBD1	NA	TRBJ2-6	CASSLVGTASSGANVLTF	TGTGCCAGCAGCTTAGTTGGGACAGCCAGCTCTGGGGCCAACGTCCTGACTTTC
TRBV5-1	TRBD2	NA	TRBJ2-7	CASSLAGGVDYEQYF	TGCGCCAGCAGCTTAGCGGGAGGAGTGGACTACGAGCAGTACTTC
TRBV20-1	TRBD2	NA	TRBJ2-1	CSARDLLAGAAREQFF	TGCAGTGCTAGAGACCTACTAGCGGGAGCAGCCCGGGAGCAGTTCTTC
TRBV29-1	NA	NA	TRBJ2-3	CSVVGSWDTQYF	TGCAGCGTTGTCGGGAGTTGGGATACGCAGTATTTT
TRBV29-1	TRBD2	NA	TRBJ2-1	CSVVSSGRGQFF	TGCAGCGTAGTAAGTAGCGGGAGGGGCCAGTTCTTC
TRBV6-6	NA	few	TRBJ1-2	CASSQTDYGYTF	TGTGCCAGCAGTCAGACAGACTATGGCTACACCTTC
TRBV6-5	TRBD1	NA	TRBJ1-1	CASSLYRGRTEAFF	TGTGCCAGCAGCCTCTACAGGGGCAGGACTGAAGCTTTCTTT
TRBV27	TRBD1	NA	TRBJ1-1	CASGQGGEAFF	TGTGCCAGCGGACAGGGGGGAGAAGCTTTCTTT